Listed here are 17 T cell receptor beta chains from one sample, sequenced in a study of blood T cell repertoires in COVID-19. Data came from immunoSEQ multiplex PCR; TCRdb stores just in-frame clones and leaves some out. The sample lists 250,000 to 300,000 clones; about 68% were seen once. The sequencing sample was made of peripheral blood. The receptors here all came from a woman of 80 years or more with acute or convalescent COVID-19.

The J gene is TRBJ2-2, the V gene TRBV5-1; no clear D gene. Trimming left V 1 base short and J 1 base short, with 5 bases between. The CDR3 consists of 14 residues. Germline V CDR1 and CDR2: SGHRS, YFSETQ. CDR3 nucleotides: TGCGCCAGCAGCTTGAGCGTGAACACCGGGGAGCTGTTTTTT. It yields the protein CASSLSVNTGELFF. Variable domain in full (rest from reference TRBV5-1 and TRBJ2-2): KAGVTQTPRYLIKTRGQQVTLSCSPISGHRSVSWYQQTPGQGLQFLFEYFSETQRNKGNFPGRFSGRQFSNSRSEMNVSTLELGDSALYLCASSLSVNTGELFFGEGSRLTVL.

J is TRBJ2-7 and V is TRBV12-3 or TRBV12-4, with 8 bases matching TRBD1. V was pared by 6 bases and J by 6 bases, with 4 bases of the junction left unmatched. There are 12 residues in the CDR3. The CDR3 nucleotides read TGTGCCAGCAGCGTTACAGGGGGCGAGCAGTACTTC. Protein product: CASSVTGGEQYF.

The chain links TRBV6-5 to TRBJ2-7; 9 bases align to TRBD1. Germline CDR1 MNHEY, CDR2 SVGAGI. The CDR3 has 15 amino acids. V trimming: 5 bases; J trimming: 4 bases; junction bases outside the gene matches: 9. CDR3 nucleotides: TGTGCCAGCAGTCCTTTGGGACAGGGAGGTTACGAGCAGTACTTC. This translates into CASSPLGQGGYEQYF.

Remarks on this clone: This specimen includes other DNA sequences encoding the same CDR3. This chain links TRBV6-5 with TRBJ1-1; TRBD1 aligns across 9 bases. Germline assignment: CDR1 MNHEY and CDR2 SVGAGI. CDR3 length equals 15 residues. J gave up 1 base and V 0 bases, and 0 bases lay outside the gene matches. In DNA, the CDR3 is TGTGCCAGCAGTTACTCGGGACAGGGGAACACTGAAGCTTTCTTT. It translates to CASSYSGQGNTEAFF.

V and J are TRBV9 and TRBJ1-2; TRBD1 matches 7 bases. Germline values: CDR1 SGDLS, CDR2 YYNGEE. V dropped 2 bases and J dropped 4; count of bases not matched to a gene: 2. The CDR3 spans 13 residues. The CDR3 DNA sequence: TGTGCCAGCAGCGTCGGGACAGTCTATGGCTACACCTTC. Its translation is CASSVGTVYGYTF.

V is TRBV7-4 and J is TRBJ2-7, with 7 bases matching TRBD1. Germline CDR1 reads SGHVT; CDR2 reads SQSDAQ. V gave up 5 bases and J gave up 0 bases; unmatched junction bases: 7. The CDR3 loop spans 15 amino acids. CDR3: CASSDRTGLSYEQYF. CDR3 in DNA: TGTGCCAGCAGCGATCGGACAGGACTCTCCTACGAGCAGTACTTC.

The rearrangement joins TRBV27 to TRBJ2-7; perhaps TRBD2 as D (6 bases). The germline CDR1 and CDR2 sequences are MNHEY and SMNVEV (reference sequence). The CDR3 is 14 residues long. The V end was cut by 6 bases, the J end by 3 bases, with 15 bases between. The CDR3 loop reads CASSLLATNYEQYF. The CDR3, as DNA: TGTGCCAGCAGCCTACTAGCCACAAACTACGAGCAGTACTTC.

The chain employs TRBV3-1 (or the pseudogene TRBV3-2) and TRBJ1-1; 8 nucleotides agree with TRBD1. Per the germline V gene, CDR1 is LGHDT and CDR2 is YNNKEL (reference sequence). CDR3 length: 12 residues. V lost 7 bases to trimming and J lost 3 bases; unmatched junction nucleotides: 1. The DNA of the CDR3 is TGTGCCAGCAAGACAGGGGACACTGAAGCTTTCTTT. It specifies CASKTGDTEAFF.

This clone is a singleton in its sample. This sequence joins TRBV6-5 and TRBJ1-6; possible D gene TRBD1, 5 bases. CDR3 length: 15 residues. Germline V CDR1 and CDR2: MNHEY, SVGAGI. Trimming stripped 7 bases from V and 5 bases from J, with 15 bases between. CDR3 loop: CASNSGAAHNSPLHF. DNA of the CDR3: TGTGCCAGCAACAGCGGGGCGGCCCATAATTCACCCCTCCACTTT.

This chain connects TRBV28 to TRBJ2-7, with a possible D match to TRBD1 (5 bases). The CDR3 contains 12 residues. Per the germline V gene, CDR1 is MDHEN and CDR2 is SYDVKM. Trimming removed 1 base from V and 7 bases from J, with 8 bases in between. The CDR3 bases are TGTGCCAGCAGTTTATCCCAGGGTGAGCAGTACTTC. Translation gives CASSLSQGEQYF.

This clone has a handful of counts. The V call is TRBV19, the J call TRBJ1-1; 9 bases match TRBD1. Germline-derived CDR1 and CDR2 are LNHDA and SQIVND (reference sequence). The CDR3 covers 15 residues. V was pared by 4 bases and J by 4 bases, with 7 bases of the junction left unmatched. The CDR3 DNA reads as TGTGCCAGTAGTACACAGGGGGCGGCGGGCACTGAAGCTTTCTTT. It codes for CASSTQGAAGTEAFF. Drawing the rest from reference TRBV19 and TRBJ1-1, the complete variable domain is DGGITQSPKYLFRKEGQNVTLSCEQNLNHDAMYWYRQDPGQGLRLIYYSQIVNDFQKGDIAEGYSVSREKKESFPLTVTSAQKNPTAFYLCASSTQGAAGTEAFFGQGTRLTVV.

The chain combines TRBV2 with TRBJ1-2, with D tentatively TRBD1 (6 bases). Germline V gene data show CDR1 as SNHLY and CDR2 as FYNNEI. The CDR3 totals 14 residues. The V end was cut by 5 bases, the J end by 0 bases, with 10 bases between. CDR3 sequence: CASSRQVSNYGYTF. The DNA for the CDR3 is TGTGCCAGCAGTAGACAGGTTTCTAACTATGGCTACACCTTC.

The chain has TRBV27 and TRBJ1-1; 8 nucleotides line up with TRBD1. V was pared by 3 bases and J by 4 bases, with 7 bases of the junction left unmatched. Germline CDR1 MNHEY, CDR2 SMNVEV (reference sequence). The length of the CDR3 is 15 residues. The CDR3 DNA follows: TGTGCCAGCAGTTTCTCGGACAGGGTTGTCACTGAAGCTTTCTTT. This encodes CASSFSDRVVTEAFF.

The chain recombines TRBV5-5 with TRBJ1-5; TRBD1 is a possible D gene (5 bases). CDR1 is SGHKS, CDR2 YYEKEE, per germline (reference sequence). The CDR3 totals 15 residues. Between the trimmed V and J ends, which lost 0 bases and 2 bases, there was a span of 9 bases. CDR3 nucleotide sequence: TGTGCCAGCAGCTTGGACCAGGGCGGCAATCAGCCCCAGCATTTT. Translating gives CASSLDQGGNQPQHF.

CDR3 residues: CASSYGFSPLHF. CDR3 bases: TGTGCCAGCAGTTACGGTTTTTCACCCCTCCACTTT. This sequence joins TRBV12-3 or TRBV12-4 and TRBJ1-6; D unclear. The germline V and J ends were trimmed by 4 bases and 9 bases, with 7 bases remaining between them. The CDR3 runs to 12 residues.

This chain links TRBV21-1 with TRBJ2-3; the D segment call TRBD2 is taken from the table without a DNA check. TRBV21-1 is a known pseudogene. The CDR3 has 15 amino acids. The chain's CDR3 is CARNRLARESDTQYF. The CDR3 nucleotides read TGTGCCAGAAACCGGTTAGCGAGAGAATCAGATACGCAGTATTTT.

The CDR3 is CASSYGGSGSKNIQYF. CDR3 bases: TGTGCCAGCAGTTACGGGGGTAGCGGTTCCAAAAACATTCAGTACTTC. The gene calls are TRBV6-5 and TRBJ2-4, with D perhaps TRBD2 (6 bases). CDR1 and CDR2 (germline): MNHEY, SVGAGI. V was cut by 2 bases and J by 2 bases, with 13 bases left in between. There are 16 residues in the CDR3.